This passage covers 32 T cell receptor beta chains from one sample sequenced in a study of identical twins. TCRdb recomputed calls from the 5' RACE reads with MiXCR, one row per CDR3 protein. The top ten clones hold about 0.47% of a sample with a few hundred thousand distinct CDR3 sequences, 12% to 15% of them seen once. These data are also associated with another study on yellow fever vaccine responses in identical twins.

The sample comprised CD4+ T cells sorted from blood. The receptors were gathered from a woman between 18 and 29 years old in good health.

The V and J genes are TRBV2 and TRBJ2-3, with 10 bases fitting TRBD2. The germline V gene has CDR1 SNHLY and CDR2 FYNNEI. This CDR3 has 14 residues. V trimming: 5 bases; J trimming: 5 bases; junction bases outside the gene matches: 4. CDR3 coding DNA: TGTGCCAGCAGTCCAAGGACTAGCGGAGATACGCAGTATTTT. Protein: CASSPRTSGDTQYF.

There are a few counts of this clonotype. The chain has TRBV11-3 and TRBJ2-1, with 8 bases fitting TRBD2. V was pared by 3 bases and J by 0 bases, with 4 bases of the junction left unmatched. In germline, CDR1 is SGHNT, CDR2 YENEEA. This CDR3 has 16 amino acids. The CDR3: CASSFLSGSSYNEQFF. CDR3 sequence (DNA): TGTGCCAGCAGCTTTTTAAGCGGGAGCTCCTACAATGAGCAGTTCTTC.

This clonotype came up a few times. The chain links TRBV9 to TRBJ2-2, with a weak D call TRBD1 (5 bases). V lost 3 bases and J lost 5, with 14 bases in between. There are 15 residues in the CDR3. Germline-derived CDR1 and CDR2 are SGDLS and YYNGEE. The CDR3 DNA reads TGTGCCAGCAGCGGGCACGACAGAAGGACCGGGGAGCTGTTTTTT. Translating it yields CASSGHDRRTGELFF. The full variable domain, completed using reference TRBV9 and TRBJ2-2, is DSGVTQTPKHLITATGQRVTLRCSPRSGDLSVYWYQQSLDQGLQFLIQYYNGEERAKGNILERFSAQQFPDLHSELNLSSLELGDSALYFCASSGHDRRTGELFFGEGSRLTVL.

This clonotype has just a few counts. V and J are TRBV5-1 and TRBJ2-7; D call uncertain. Trimming removed 1 base from V and 0 bases from J, with 8 bases in between. The CDR3 has 14 amino acids. The germline V gene encodes CDR1 SGHRS and CDR2 YFSETQ. The CDR3, as DNA: TGCGCCAGCAGCTTGACGCCGGTCTCCTACGAGCAGTACTTC. Its translation is CASSLTPVSYEQYF.

The sample holds a few counts of this clonotype. The V and J genes are TRBV11-2 and TRBJ2-3; TRBD1 is a possible D gene (6 bases). Trimming shortened V by 1 base and J by 0 bases, and 17 bases separated the two germline ends. The CDR3 spans 18 residues. Germline-derived CDR1 and CDR2 are SGHAT and FQNNGV. DNA of the CDR3: TGTGCCAGCAGCTTAGGCCGAGGGACATCCTATAGCACAGATACGCAGTATTTT. This translates into CASSLGRGTSYSTDTQYF.

Only a few counts were recorded for this clonotype. The chain couples TRBV29-1 to TRBJ2-7, with D perhaps TRBD1 (5 bases). The CDR3 has 12 amino acids. Trimming removed 4 bases at V and 6 bases at J, with 13 bases between. Germline assignment: CDR1 SQVTM and CDR2 ANQGSEA. CDR3 loop: CSVGGQGSEQYF. CDR3 DNA sequence: TGCAGCGTTGGTGGGCAGGGCAGCGAGCAGTACTTC.

This clonotype was seen at least ten times. This chain links TRBV5-1 with TRBJ2-2; no clear D. The germline V gene encodes CDR1 SGHRS and CDR2 YFSETQ. Trimming stripped 2 bases from V and 1 base from J, with 6 bases between. CDR3 size: 14 residues. The CDR3 region is CASSFGLNTGELFF. For the CDR3, the DNA is TGCGCCAGCAGCTTTGGGCTGAACACCGGGGAGCTGTTTTTT.

This clonotype was recorded a few times. This sequence joins TRBV6-5 and TRBJ2-7; D might be TRBD2 (7 bases). The ends were cut back, 2 bases at V and 2 bases at J, with 13 bases in the middle. This CDR3 spans 15 amino acids. Germline loops: CDR1 MNHEY, CDR2 SVGAGI. CDR3 DNA: TGTGCCAGCAGTTACAGGGGGGGAGGAACCTACGAGCAGTACTTC. It specifies CASSYRGGGTYEQYF.

This clonotype was found a few times. V usage is TRBV20-1 and J usage is TRBJ2-3; D may be TRBD2 (5 bases). The CDR3 extends over 13 amino acids. V was trimmed by 7 bases and J by 0 bases, leaving 11 bases between them. Germline V gene sequence: CDR1 DFQATT, CDR2 SNEGSKA (reference sequence). The CDR3 loop reads CSVLATSTDTQYF. The CDR3 nucleotides are TGCAGTGTCTTAGCGACTAGCACAGATACGCAGTATTTT.

The chain carries TRBV6-5 and TRBJ2-2; D uncertain. V lost 0 bases and J lost 7, with 15 bases in between. Germline CDR1 is MNHEY and CDR2 is SVGAGI. CDR3 length equals 16 residues. CDR3 nucleotide sequence: TGTGCCAGCAGTTACTCTCGAGAACGGGTGTTCGGGGAGCTGTTTTTT. It yields the protein CASSYSRERVFGELFF.

This clonotype occurred a few times. The genes are TRBV12-5 and TRBJ2-3; 10 bases fit TRBD2. In germline, CDR1 is LGHNT, CDR2 FRNRAP. The CDR3 spans 16 residues. The trim removed 6 bases at V and 2 bases at J, leaving 8 bases unmatched. The CDR3 reads CASGRNSGGPTDTQYF. The DNA for the CDR3 is TGTGCTAGTGGCCGGAATAGCGGGGGGCCCACAGATACGCAGTATTTT.

The sample holds a few counts of this clonotype. The chain combines TRBV5-1 with TRBJ2-5; D is possibly TRBD1 or TRBD2 (6 bases each). The germline CDR1 and CDR2 sequences are SGHRS and YFSETQ. The CDR3 covers 14 residues. Between the trimmed V and J ends, which lost 3 bases and 5 bases, there was a span of 14 bases. CDR3 DNA sequence: TGCGCCAGCAGCTCCCCGGGGGCGAGGGAGACCCAGTACTTC. This encodes CASSSPGARETQYF.

In regard to this clonotype: This clone may be a read error of a much larger clone one base away. The chain links TRBV7-2 to TRBJ2-1; no firm D call. Germline CDR1 SGHTA, CDR2 FQGNSA. CDR3 length: 13 amino acids. V was trimmed by 2 bases and J by 6 bases, leaving 8 bases between them. The CDR3 region is CASSLNRFNEQFF. CDR3 in DNA: TGTGCCAGCAGCTTAAACAGATTCAATGAGCAGTTCTTC.

This clonotype was seen a few times. This rearrangement joins TRBV12-3 or TRBV12-4 to TRBJ1-5; D is perhaps TRBD1 (5 bases). The CDR3 is 13 residues long. V lost 7 bases to trimming and J lost 7 bases, with 14 bases between them. The CDR3 is CASTRSGDQPQHF. The CDR3 coding sequence is TGTGCCAGCACTCGTTCGGGGGACCAGCCCCAGCATTTT.

This clonotype was seen ten or more times. The V call is TRBV7-8, the J call TRBJ1-1; 7 nucleotides line up with TRBD1. The CDR3 contains 15 residues. The germline V gene encodes CDR1 SGHVS and CDR2 FQNEAQ. Trimming took 4 bases from V and 0 from J; bases not matched to a gene: 5. The CDR3 sequence: CASSSTGSMNTEAFF. Here the CDR3 DNA reads TGTGCCAGCAGCTCGACAGGGTCCATGAACACTGAAGCTTTCTTT.

Only a few counts were recorded for this clonotype. The J gene is TRBJ2-1, the V gene TRBV12-3 or TRBV12-4, with 13 nucleotides matching TRBD2. This CDR3 is 15 amino acids long. The V segment lost 2 bases and the J segment 9 bases; nucleotides outside the gene matches: 4. CDR3: CASSLTGLAGVEQFF. The CDR3 DNA reads as TGTGCCAGCAGTTTAACAGGACTAGCGGGAGTTGAGCAGTTCTTC.

In this sample, this clonotype turned up many times. J is TRBJ2-1 and V is TRBV9; TRBD2 agrees at 9 bases. The V and J ends lost 4 bases and 7 bases, in that order; junction bases with no gene match: 3. The CDR3 length is 13 residues. Germline V CDR1 and CDR2: SGDLS, YYNGEE. CDR3 nucleotide sequence: TGTGCCAGCAGCTCGGGACTAGCAAATGAGCAGTTCTTC. It specifies CASSSGLANEQFF.

The genes are TRBV7-9 and TRBJ2-7; the D gene is possibly TRBD1 (5 bases). Trimming stripped 1 base from V and 4 bases from J, with 20 bases between. This CDR3 contains 17 residues. Germline CDR1 and CDR2: SEHNR and FQNEAQ (reference sequence). Here the CDR3 reads CASSLGLATATSYEQYF. CDR3 nucleotides: TGTGCCAGCAGCTTAGGATTGGCGACAGCAACTTCATACGAGCAGTACTTC. The complete variable domain, with remaining parts taken from reference TRBV7-9 and TRBJ2-7, reads DTGVSQNPRHKITKRGQNVTFRCDPISEHNRLYWYRQTLGQGPEFLTYFQNEAQLEKSRLLSDRFSAERPKGSFSTLEIQRTEQGDSAMYLCASSLGLATATSYEQYFGPGTRLTVT.

The chain combines TRBV18 with TRBJ2-1; D not resolved. V lost 3 bases and J 1 base, leaving 10 bases between the germline ends. The CDR3 has 15 residues. From germline, CDR1 is KGHSH and CDR2 LQKENI. The CDR3 DNA follows: TGTGCCAGCTCACCGCTGTTTGAGTCCTACAATGAGCAGTTCTTC. It yields the protein CASSPLFESYNEQFF. Supplemented by reference TRBV18 and TRBJ2-1, the full variable domain reads NAGVMQNPRHLVRRRGQEARLRCSPMKGHSHVYWYRQLPEEGLKFMVYLQKENIIDESGMPKERFSAEFPKEGPSILRIQQVVRGDSAAYFCASSPLFESYNEQFFGPGTRLTVL.

This rearrangement joins TRBV28 to TRBJ2-2; a weak D match, TRBD1 (6 bases). Trimming removed 8 bases at V and 3 bases at J, with 13 bases between. The germline V gene encodes CDR1 MDHEN and CDR2 SYDVKM. The CDR3 extends over 14 amino acids. The CDR3 loop is CASAQDSYTGELFF. CDR3 bases: TGTGCCAGCGCACAGGACAGCTACACCGGGGAGCTGTTTTTT.

This clonotype occurred a few times. The CDR3 loop is CASSLATLGYGYTF. Here the CDR3 DNA reads TGTGCCAGCAGCTTAGCGACACTCGGGTATGGCTACACCTTC. The chain joins TRBV7-6 to TRBJ1-2; D ambiguous. The CDR3 is 14 amino acids. Germline V gives CDR1 SGHVS, CDR2 FNYEAQ. V was cut by 0 bases and J by 5 bases, with 10 bases left in between.

The rearrangement uses TRBV12-5 and TRBJ2-3; D remains ambiguous. Germline V lookup: CDR1 LGHNT, CDR2 FRNRAP. The ends were cut back, 3 bases at V and 2 bases at J, with 3 bases in the middle. The CDR3 is made up of 12 amino acids. In DNA form, the CDR3 reads TGTGCTAGTGGTTTTGTCACAGATACGCAGTATTTT. Translated: CASGFVTDTQYF.

This clonotype appeared a few times. The chain couples TRBV7-8 to TRBJ2-2, with TRBD2 matching 8 bases. V was clipped by 1 base and J by 0 bases; unmatched bases: 4. Germline CDR1 reads SGHVS; CDR2 reads FQNEAQ. There are 17 residues in the CDR3. The CDR3, as DNA: TGTGCCAGCAGCTTAGTTAGCGGGGATACGAACACCGGGGAGCTGTTTTTT. Residues: CASSLVSGDTNTGELFF.

The table lists this clonotype with a few counts. The chain has TRBV20-1 and TRBJ2-1; no firm D call. V was pared by 1 base and J by 0 bases, with 16 bases between. Germline assignment: CDR1 DFQATT and CDR2 SNEGSKA (reference sequence). This CDR3 has 17 amino acids. CDR3 protein: CSARGDEVYRSYNEQFF. CDR3 DNA sequence: TGCAGTGCTAGAGGAGATGAGGTGTACCGCTCCTACAATGAGCAGTTCTTC.

Only a few counts were recorded for this clonotype. The chain uses TRBV4-2 and TRBJ2-5; 9 positions agree with TRBD1. The CDR3 is made up of 18 amino acids. Trimming cost V 2 bases and J 2 bases; bases outside gene matches: 12. CDR1 and CDR2 from the germline V gene are LGHNA and YNFKEQ. The CDR3 loop reads CASSQSSLAGTGQETQYF. CDR3 nucleotides: TGTGCCAGCAGCCAATCTTCCCTCGCCGGGACAGGGCAAGAGACCCAGTACTTC.

This rearrangement joins TRBV19 to TRBJ2-1, with 9 bases identical to TRBD1. Germline CDR1 and CDR2: LNHDA and SQIVND (reference sequence). The CDR3 is made up of 17 amino acids. With 6 bases clipped from V and 5 bases from J, the junction kept 14 bases outside the gene matches. DNA for the CDR3: TGTGCCAGTAGATCTCCCCAGGGACAGGGAAGTCACAATGAGCAGTTCTTC. Protein: CASRSPQGQGSHNEQFF. Supplemented by reference TRBV19 and TRBJ2-1, the full variable domain reads DGGITQSPKYLFRKEGQNVTLSCEQNLNHDAMYWYRQDPGQGLRLIYYSQIVNDFQKGDIAEGYSVSREKKESFPLTVTSAQKNPTAFYLCASRSPQGQGSHNEQFFGPGTRLTVL.

This clonotype was counted only a few times. V is TRBV7-6 and J is TRBJ2-6, with a possible D match to TRBD1 (6 bases). Germline assignment: CDR1 SGHVS and CDR2 FNYEAQ. The CDR3 extends over 21 amino acids. The V gene lost 2 bases and the J gene lost 0 bases, with 23 bases spanning the gap. CDR3 region: CASSLYLREGQINSGANVLTF. In DNA, the CDR3 is TGTGCCAGCAGCTTATATCTTAGGGAAGGACAGATCAACTCTGGGGCCAACGTCCTGACTTTC.

This clonotype was observed a few times. The chain carries TRBV20-1 and TRBJ1-6; 7 bases are a match to TRBD1. This CDR3 contains 14 residues. In germline, CDR1 is DFQATT, CDR2 SNEGSKA (reference sequence). Trimming took 5 bases from V and 6 from J; bases not matched to a gene: 7. CDR3 sequence: CSAGGTAFNSPLHF. In DNA, the CDR3 is TGCAGTGCTGGAGGGACAGCTTTTAATTCACCCCTCCACTTT.

The V gene is TRBV12-3 or TRBV12-4, the J gene TRBJ2-5, with TRBD1 as a possible D gene (5 bases). The CDR3 length is 14 residues. The V end was cut by 1 base, the J end by 5 bases, with 11 bases between. The CDR3 nucleotides are TGTGCCAGCAGTTTAGGGGGCGTTGTCGAGACCCAGTACTTC. Its translation: CASSLGGVVETQYF.

This clonotype was seen more than once but under ten times. The CDR3 DNA is TGTGCCAGCAGACCAACTAGCGGGGGTTACAATGAGCAGTTCTTC. Protein product: CASRPTSGGYNEQFF. This chain uses TRBV12-3 or TRBV12-4 with TRBJ2-1; 11 bases align to TRBD2. With 6 bases clipped from V and 4 bases from J, the junction kept 5 bases outside the gene matches. CDR3 size: 15 residues.

The V and J genes are TRBV15 and TRBJ2-5, with TRBD1 matching 7 bases. Looked up from germline, CDR1 is LNHNV and CDR2 is YYDKDF (reference sequence). V gave up 4 bases and J gave up 5 bases; unmatched junction bases: 10. The length of the CDR3 is 15 residues. The CDR3 region has the DNA TGTGCCACCAGCAACGGACAGGAGAAAAGGGAGACCCAGTACTTC. Translation: CATSNGQEKRETQYF.

The genes are TRBV6-5 and TRBJ2-5; 7 positions match TRBD2. CDR3 length: 15 amino acids. With V trimmed by 2 bases and J by 5 bases, 8 bases remained unmatched. Looked up from germline, CDR1 is MNHEY and CDR2 is SVGAGI. The CDR3 DNA follows: TGTGCCAGCAGTTACCGGGACCCCGGGAGGGAGACCCAGTACTTC. It is translated as CASSYRDPGRETQYF.